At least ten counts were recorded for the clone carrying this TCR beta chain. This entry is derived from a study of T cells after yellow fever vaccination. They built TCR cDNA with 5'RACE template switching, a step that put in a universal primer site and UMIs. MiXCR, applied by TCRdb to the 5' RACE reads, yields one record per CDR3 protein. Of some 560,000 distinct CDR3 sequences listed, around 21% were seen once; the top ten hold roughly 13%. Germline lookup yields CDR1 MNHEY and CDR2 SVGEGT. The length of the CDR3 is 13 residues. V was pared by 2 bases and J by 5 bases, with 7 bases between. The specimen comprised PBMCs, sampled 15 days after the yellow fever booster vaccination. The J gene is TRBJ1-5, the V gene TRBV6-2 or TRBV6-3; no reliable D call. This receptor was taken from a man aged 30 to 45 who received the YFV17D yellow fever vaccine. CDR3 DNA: TGTGCCAGCAGTTACAGGGATGATCAGCCCCAGCATTTT. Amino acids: CASSYRDDQPQHF.